Listed below are T cell receptor beta chains from one sample, sequenced in a study of T cell responses to AZD1222 COVID-19 vaccine. TCRdb keeps only in-frame clones here, not all; method: immunoSEQ multiplex PCR. Among 130,000 or so clones listed, 70% to 85% were seen once. The starting material was peripheral blood, obtained 28 days after the second AZD1222 dose. Every receptor here comes from an adult who received the AZD1222 COVID-19 vaccine. Both conserved end residues are part of each CDR3. Only part of the rows carry a size: once, few, many, or a class if the clone is expanded.

v_gene	abundance	j_gene	CDR3aa
TRBV4-3	.	TRBJ1-5	CASSQYRDRPLMVDGNQPQHF
TRBV7-2	.	TRBJ1-4	CASSFRGPFEKLFF
TRBV6-5	.	TRBJ1-2	CASSYSDRYGYTF
TRBV9	.	TRBJ1-5	CASSETTGFDQPQHF
TRBV12-3/TRBV12-4	.	TRBJ2-2	CASSFIGPGELFF
TRBV24-1	.	TRBJ1-1	CATSDPRQGLVAFF
TRBV29-1	.	TRBJ1-1	CSVARNTEAFF
TRBV11-2	.	TRBJ2-1	CASSLVLASYSSYNEQFF
TRBV5-4	.	TRBJ1-6	CASSWDSANSPLHF
TRBV3-1/TRBV3-2	few	TRBJ1-2	CASSQEWEIYTF
TRBV2	.	TRBJ2-5	CASSEGDRGEETQYF
TRBV28	.	TRBJ1-5	CASSQRQDWNQPQHF
TRBV28	.	TRBJ2-7	CASSPTGFSYEQYF
TRBV3-1/TRBV3-2	.	TRBJ1-2	CASSQDLGGHSYTF
TRBV20-1	.	TRBJ1-3	CSASGLAIRNTIYF
TRBV28	.	TRBJ2-3	CASSFGNTQYF
TRBV19	few	TRBJ1-1	CASSIFGRVANTEAFF
TRBV6-6	once	TRBJ1-2	CASSFQRGYTF
TRBV27	few	TRBJ1-1	CASSQQALNTEAFF
TRBV15	once	TRBJ2-7	CATSREAGVPYEQYF
TRBV6-5	.	TRBJ2-7	CASRTGLSSYEQYF
TRBV6-5	.	TRBJ2-2	CASRGTSGNTGELFF
TRBV4-2	.	TRBJ1-1	CASSQTGLNTEAFF
TRBV9	.	TRBJ2-2	CASSVEGGRGTGELFF
TRBV5-1	.	TRBJ1-4	CASTRQGAVRGEKLFF
TRBV30	.	TRBJ1-1	CAWSYNTNTEAFF
TRBV5-1	.	TRBJ2-3	CASTLAGGIDTQYF
TRBV15	.	TRBJ1-5	CATSRARQYQPQHF
TRBV6-5	.	TRBJ1-4	CASSRAGSNEKLFF
TRBV4-3	.	TRBJ1-2	CASSQDWQGNNYGYTF
TRBV5-1	.	TRBJ1-4	CASSPAQGIATNEKLFF
TRBV11-2	few	TRBJ1-2	CASSLGVRGLNYGYTF
TRBV19	.	TRBJ2-5	CASMPTGKETQYF
TRBV21-1	once	TRBJ1-2	CASSKDLKERNGYTF
TRBV19	.	TRBJ1-1	CASTPWGASANTEAFF
TRBV20-1	.	TRBJ1-2	CSASGDRGGYGYTF
TRBV18	.	TRBJ1-2	CASSPGGQASYGYTF
TRBV7-2	once	TRBJ2-3	CASSLAGGLSTDTQYF
TRBV9	.	TRBJ1-6	CASSAGTGGYSPLHF
TRBV2	.	TRBJ2-2	CASSRNQNTGELFF
TRBV5-1	.	TRBJ2-2	CASMSGQGKTGELFF
TRBV12-3/TRBV12-4	.	TRBJ1-1	CASSLGTIEAFF